These 21 T cell receptor beta chains were all obtained from the same sample, sequenced in a study of Ad26.COV2.S vaccination and SARS-CoV-2 variants. Measured with immunoSEQ multiplex PCR; TCRdb has only the in-frame clones, and not every one. In the table there are about 370,000 clones, approximately 90% of which are singletons. Regarding treatment: around 19 received Ad26.COV2.S at low or high dose, single or two shots; five or six received placebo; per-sample allocation not given. Day 63 after the first injection of vaccine or placebo was the sampling time. This specimen was peripheral blood, taken in a trial of Ad26.COV2.S vaccine versus placebo. These receptors originate from a person between 18 and 65 years old who received the Ad26.COV2.S COVID-19 vaccine or a placebo.

This chain joins TRBV6-6 and TRBJ1-5; possibly TRBD1 for D (6 bases). CDR1 is MNHNY, CDR2 SVGAGI, per germline (reference sequence). Trimming removed 6 bases from V and 4 bases from J, with 13 bases in between. The CDR3 extends over 14 amino acids. In DNA form, the CDR3 reads TGTGCCAGCAGCCTTGGACAGATTAATCAGCCCCAGCATTTT. This translates into CASSLGQINQPQHF.

The chain combines TRBV6-5 with TRBJ2-2; D unclear. The CDR3 length is 15 residues. Trimming shortened V by 2 bases and J by 1 base, and 8 bases separated the two germline ends. Germline CDR1 and CDR2: MNHEY and SVGAGI. The CDR3 is CASSYGVGNTGELFF. The CDR3 nucleotides are TGTGCCAGCAGTTACGGGGTAGGGAACACCGGGGAGCTGTTTTTT.

The chain links TRBV12-3 or TRBV12-4 to TRBJ2-5; no definite D call. V shed 5 bases and J shed 2 bases, with 3 bases lying between them. This CDR3 comprises 11 residues. The CDR3 DNA follows: TGTGCCAGCAGTCAACAAGAGACCCAGTACTTC. The encoded protein is CASSQQETQYF.

The CDR3 here is CASSFAGELFF. The DNA of the CDR3 is TGTGCCAGCAGCTTTGCCGGGGAGCTGTTTTTT. The gene calls are TRBV7-8 and TRBJ2-2; D ambiguous. The length of the CDR3 is 11 residues. V lost 3 bases and J 6 bases, leaving 2 bases between the germline ends. Per the germline V gene, CDR1 is SGHVS and CDR2 is FQNEAQ.

The rearrangement links TRBV5-1 to TRBJ2-1, with D possibly matching TRBD2 (6 bases). The CDR3 is 16 residues long. Trimming removed 1 base at V and 0 bases at J, with 11 bases between. Germline CDR1 and CDR2: SGHRS and YFSETQ. DNA of the CDR3: TGCGCCAGCAGCTTGCGATTGGGGGGCTCCTACAATGAGCAGTTCTTC. Protein sequence: CASSLRLGGSYNEQFF.

Comment on this clone: The sample has other DNA sequences that encode this CDR3 too. The CDR3, as DNA: TGCGCCAGCAGCCAGGGCCTTAACACCGGGGAGCTGTTTTTT. Protein: CASSQGLNTGELFF. The chain is built from TRBV5-1 and TRBJ2-2, with a tentative D call TRBD1 (5 bases). This CDR3 is built from 14 residues. CDR1 is SGHRS and CDR2 is YFSETQ in the germline V gene. The V and J ends lost 4 bases and 2 bases respectively, with 9 bases between them.

V gene TRBV18 combines with J gene TRBJ2-4, with TRBD1 as a possible D gene (6 bases). Trimming stripped 4 bases from V and 7 bases from J, with 14 bases between. Germline V gene sequence: CDR1 KGHSH, CDR2 LQKENI. CDR3 length: 14 residues. CDR3 DNA sequence: TGTGCCAGCTCACACCGGACAGCCCCCAACATTCAGTACTTC. Its protein product is CASSHRTAPNIQYF. The variable domain in full, with the rest retrieved from reference TRBV18 and TRBJ2-4, is NAGVMQNPRHLVRRRGQEARLRCSPMKGHSHVYWYRQLPEEGLKFMVYLQKENIIDESGMPKERFSAEFPKEGPSILRIQQVVRGDSAAYFCASSHRTAPNIQYFGAGTRLSVL.

V gene TRBV4-2 combines with J gene TRBJ2-1, with 7 bases aligning to TRBD2. The V gene's germline CDR1 is LGHNA and CDR2 YNFKEQ. The ends lost 6 bases at V and 1 base at J; junction bases unmatched: 6. There are 15 residues in the CDR3. CDR3 in amino acids: CASSTYGGSYNEQFF. In DNA form, the CDR3 reads TGTGCCAGCAGTACCTACGGGGGGTCCTACAATGAGCAGTTCTTC.

The J gene is TRBJ2-7, the V gene TRBV5-1; 8 bases are a match to TRBD1. Germline assignment: CDR1 SGHRS and CDR2 YFSETQ. Losses at the gene ends were 4 bases for V and 0 bases for J; bases not matched to a gene: 9. The CDR3 is 16 residues long. Written as DNA, the CDR3 is TGCGCCAGCAGCAGGAACAGGGGGAGCCTCTCCTACGAGCAGTACTTC. It codes for CASSRNRGSLSYEQYF.

CDR3 region: CASSSRAGGANVLTF. CDR3 bases: TGTGCCAGCAGTTCTAGGGCCGGCGGGGCCAACGTCCTGACTTTC. The chain combines TRBV7-2 with TRBJ2-6; no clear D. V was clipped by 6 bases and J by 4 bases, with 13 bases between them. Germline loops: CDR1 SGHTA, CDR2 FQGNSA. CDR3 length: 15 amino acids.

J is TRBJ2-5 and V is TRBV5-6; possible D gene TRBD2, 5 bases. Germline-derived CDR1 and CDR2 are SGHDT and YYEEEE. Deletions cut 1 base from V and 2 bases from J, with 6 bases between. This CDR3 has 13 amino acids. The CDR3 DNA follows: TGTGCCAGCAGCTTGCGAGGGCAAGAGACCCAGTACTTC. Protein product: CASSLRGQETQYF.

V and J are TRBV2 and TRBJ2-4; either TRBD1 or TRBD2 may fit D (5 bases each). The CDR3 totals 19 residues. CDR1 is SNHLY, CDR2 FYNNEI, per germline. The ends were cut back, 0 bases at V and 0 bases at J, with 18 bases in the middle. As DNA, the CDR3 is TGTGCCAGCAGTGAAGCGTCTTGGGACGGAAGATTAGCCAAAAACATTCAGTACTTC. It translates to CASSEASWDGRLAKNIQYF.

The rearrangement uses TRBV6-1 and TRBJ2-7; 7 bases match TRBD1. CDR3 length: 14 amino acids. Trimming removed 8 bases from V and 3 bases from J; junction bases left unmatched: 10. CDR1 MNHNS and CDR2 SASEGT come from the germline V gene. This CDR3 is CASALFRGNYEQYF. The DNA for the CDR3 is TGTGCCAGCGCTTTGTTCAGGGGGAACTACGAGCAGTACTTC.

The V gene is TRBV7-9, the J gene TRBJ1-1, with a possible D match to TRBD1 (6 bases). Germline loops: CDR1 SEHNR, CDR2 FQNEAQ (reference sequence). Trimming cost V 6 bases and J 6 bases, with 14 bases left between them. The CDR3 runs 13 residues. In DNA, the CDR3 is TGTGCCAGCAGACCTACAGGGTGGGCTGAAGCTTTCTTT. Encoded protein: CASRPTGWAEAFF.

This clone appeared a single time. This rearrangement joins TRBV30 to TRBJ2-4, with TRBD1 matching 8 bases. The trim removed 2 bases at V and 0 bases at J, leaving 6 bases unmatched. The CDR3 consists of 16 residues. The germline gives CDR1 GTSNPN, CDR2 SVGIG (reference sequence). The CDR3 coding sequence is TGTGCCTGGAGTTCGCAGGGGGCGTTAGCCAAAAACATTCAGTACTTC. Its protein product is CAWSSQGALAKNIQYF.

The J gene is TRBJ2-3, the V gene TRBV5-6; 8 positions match TRBD2. This CDR3 has 15 amino acids. The V and J ends lost 4 bases and 7 bases, in that order; junction bases with no gene match: 11. The V gene's germline CDR1 is SGHDT and CDR2 YYEEEE. The CDR3 coding sequence is TGTGCCAGCAGCCTTCCCCGGGGGGGCGGGAATACGCAGTATTTT. This encodes CASSLPRGGGNTQYF.

The rearrangement links TRBV6-2 or TRBV6-3 to TRBJ1-5, with a weak D call TRBD1 (5 bases). This CDR3 contains 20 residues. Germline CDR1 is MNHEY and CDR2 is SVGEGT. V dropped 3 bases and J dropped 2 bases, with 26 bases sitting between them. This CDR3 is CASSYSYDSPGTVGNQPQHF. For the CDR3, the DNA is TGTGCCAGCAGTTATTCTTACGACAGCCCGGGTACTGTAGGCAATCAGCCCCAGCATTTT.

This chain uses TRBV10-3 with TRBJ2-1; the match to TRBD1 covers 9 bases. The V gene end was trimmed by 5 bases and the J gene end by 6 bases; junction bases not matched to a gene: 5. In germline, CDR1 is ENHRY, CDR2 SYGVKD. CDR3 length equals 14 residues. This CDR3 is CAISRDRDGNEQFF. As DNA, the CDR3 is TGTGCCATCAGTCGGGACAGGGATGGCAATGAGCAGTTCTTC.

The CDR3: CASSSRQGGTDTQYF. The CDR3 bases are TGTGCCAGCAGCTCGCGACAGGGGGGAACAGATACGCAGTATTTT. The V call is TRBV3-1 (or the pseudogene TRBV3-2), the J call TRBJ2-3; TRBD1 aligns across 9 bases. The V gene's germline CDR1 is LGHDT and CDR2 YNNKEL (reference sequence). This CDR3 comprises 15 residues. J lost 3 bases, V lost 5 bases, and 6 bases had no gene match.

The chain is built from TRBV18 and TRBJ1-6, with D maybe TRBD1 (6 bases). Germline assignment: CDR1 KGHSH and CDR2 LQKENI. The CDR3 totals 13 residues. Trimming stripped 4 bases from V and 13 bases from J, with 14 bases between. CDR3 nucleotide sequence: TGTGCCAGCTCACAACAGGGCCGGGAGCCCCTCCACTTT. Translating it yields CASSQQGREPLHF.

The CDR3 is CAISEGPYEQYF. The CDR3 region has the DNA TGTGCCATCAGTGAGGGGCCCTACGAGCAGTACTTC. The chain carries TRBV10-3 and TRBJ2-7; unclear D gene. CDR3 length: 12 amino acids. The germline V gene has CDR1 ENHRY and CDR2 SYGVKD. V lost 2 bases, J lost 2 bases, and 4 bases lay in between.